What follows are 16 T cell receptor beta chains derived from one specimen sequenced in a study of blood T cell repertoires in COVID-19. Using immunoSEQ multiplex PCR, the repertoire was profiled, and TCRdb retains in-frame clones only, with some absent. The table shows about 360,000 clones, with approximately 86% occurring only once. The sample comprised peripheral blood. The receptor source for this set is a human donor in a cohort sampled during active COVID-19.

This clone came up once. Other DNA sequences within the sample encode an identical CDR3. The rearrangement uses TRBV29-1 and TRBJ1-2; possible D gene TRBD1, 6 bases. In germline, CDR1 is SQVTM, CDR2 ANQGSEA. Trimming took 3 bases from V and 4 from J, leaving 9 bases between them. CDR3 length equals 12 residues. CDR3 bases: TGCAGCGTTGACAGGGGAAGCTATGGCTACACCTTC. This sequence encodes CSVDRGSYGYTF. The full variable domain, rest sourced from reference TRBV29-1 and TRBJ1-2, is SAVISQKPSRDICQRGTSLTIQCQVDSQVTMMFWYRQQPGQSLTLIATANQGSEATYESGFVIDKFPISRPNLTFSTLTVSNMSPEDSSIYLCSVDRGSYGYTFGSGTRLTVV.

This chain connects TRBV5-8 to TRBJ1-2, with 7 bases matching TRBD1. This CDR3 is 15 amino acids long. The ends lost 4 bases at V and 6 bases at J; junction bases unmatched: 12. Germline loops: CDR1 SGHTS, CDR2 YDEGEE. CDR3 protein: CASSLRQGDLDGYTF. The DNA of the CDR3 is TGTGCCAGCAGCCTTAGACAGGGTGATTTAGATGGCTACACCTTC. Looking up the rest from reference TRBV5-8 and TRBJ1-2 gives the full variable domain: EAGVTQSPTHLIKTRGQQATLRCSPISGHTSVYWYQQALGLGLQFLLWYDEGEERNRGNFPPRFSGRQFPNYSSELNVNALELEDSALYLCASSLRQGDLDGYTFGSGTRLTVV.

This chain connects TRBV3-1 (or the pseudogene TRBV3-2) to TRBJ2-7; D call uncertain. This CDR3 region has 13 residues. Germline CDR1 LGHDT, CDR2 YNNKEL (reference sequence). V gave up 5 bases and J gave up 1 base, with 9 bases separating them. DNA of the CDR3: TGTGCCAGCAGCATCGACATATCCTACGAGCAGTACTTC. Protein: CASSIDISYEQYF.

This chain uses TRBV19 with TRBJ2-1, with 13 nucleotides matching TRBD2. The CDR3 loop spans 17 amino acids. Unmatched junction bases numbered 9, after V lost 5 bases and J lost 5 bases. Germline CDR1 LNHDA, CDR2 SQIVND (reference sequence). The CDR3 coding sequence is TGTGCCAGTAGTCTTGGACTAGCGGGAGCGGAAAACAATGAGCAGTTCTTC. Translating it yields CASSLGLAGAENNEQFF.

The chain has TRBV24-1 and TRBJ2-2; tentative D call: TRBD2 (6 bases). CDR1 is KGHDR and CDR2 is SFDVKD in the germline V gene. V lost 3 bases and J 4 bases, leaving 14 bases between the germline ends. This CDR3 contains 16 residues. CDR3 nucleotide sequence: TGTGCCACCAGTGATGAAGCGGGCACGGGCACCGGGGAGCTGTTTTTT. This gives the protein CATSDEAGTGTGELFF.

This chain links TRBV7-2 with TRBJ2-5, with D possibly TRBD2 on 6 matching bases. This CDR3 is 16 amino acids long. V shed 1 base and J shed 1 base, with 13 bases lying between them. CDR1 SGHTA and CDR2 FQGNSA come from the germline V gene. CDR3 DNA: TGTGCCAGCAGCTTAGGGCGGGGCCCTTCCCAAGAGACCCAGTACTTC. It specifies CASSLGRGPSQETQYF.

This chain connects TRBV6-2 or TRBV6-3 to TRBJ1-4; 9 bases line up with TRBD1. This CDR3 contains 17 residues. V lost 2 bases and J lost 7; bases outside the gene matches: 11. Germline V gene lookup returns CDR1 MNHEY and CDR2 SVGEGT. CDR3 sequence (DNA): TGTGCCAGCAGTTACACCCAACAGGGGGCTAAGGGTGAAAAACTGTTTTTT. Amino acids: CASSYTQQGAKGEKLFF.

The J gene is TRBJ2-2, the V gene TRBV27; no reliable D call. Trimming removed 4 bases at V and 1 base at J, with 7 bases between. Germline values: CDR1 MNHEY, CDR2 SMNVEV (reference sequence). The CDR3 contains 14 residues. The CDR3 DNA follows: TGTGCCAGCAGTTATTCCCTGAACACCGGGGAGCTGTTTTTT. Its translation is CASSYSLNTGELFF.

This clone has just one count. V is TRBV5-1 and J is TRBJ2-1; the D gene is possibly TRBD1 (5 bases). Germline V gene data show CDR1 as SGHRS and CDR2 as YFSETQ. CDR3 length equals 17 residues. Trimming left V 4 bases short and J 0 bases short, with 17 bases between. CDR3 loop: CASSPTTDRSSYNEQFF. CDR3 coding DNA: TGCGCCAGCAGCCCTACGACAGACAGAAGCTCCTACAATGAGCAGTTCTTC.

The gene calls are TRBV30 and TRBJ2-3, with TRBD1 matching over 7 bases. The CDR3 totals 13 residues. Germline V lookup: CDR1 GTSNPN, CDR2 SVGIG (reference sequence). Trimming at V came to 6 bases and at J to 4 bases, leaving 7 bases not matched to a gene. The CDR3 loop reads CACDRVLADTQYF. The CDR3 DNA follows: TGTGCCTGCGACAGGGTCTTGGCAGATACGCAGTATTTT.

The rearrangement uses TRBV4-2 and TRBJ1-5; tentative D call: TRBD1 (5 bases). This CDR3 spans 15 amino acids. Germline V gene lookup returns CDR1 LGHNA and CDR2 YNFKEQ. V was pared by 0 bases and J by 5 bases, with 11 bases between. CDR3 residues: CASSQEGREDQPQHF. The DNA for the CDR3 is TGTGCCAGCAGCCAAGAGGGGCGCGAGGATCAGCCCCAGCATTTT.

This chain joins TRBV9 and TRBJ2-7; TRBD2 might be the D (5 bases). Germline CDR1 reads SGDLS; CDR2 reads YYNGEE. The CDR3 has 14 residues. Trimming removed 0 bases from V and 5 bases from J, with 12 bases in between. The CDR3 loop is CASSVGPLGHEQYF. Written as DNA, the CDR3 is TGTGCCAGCAGCGTAGGACCACTAGGCCACGAGCAGTACTTC.

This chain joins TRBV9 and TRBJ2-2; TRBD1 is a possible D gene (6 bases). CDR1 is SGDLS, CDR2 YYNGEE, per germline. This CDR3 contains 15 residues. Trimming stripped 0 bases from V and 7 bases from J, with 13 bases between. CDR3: CASSVGGRGGGELFF. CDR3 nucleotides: TGTGCCAGCAGCGTAGGTGGCAGGGGTGGCGGGGAGCTGTTTTTT.

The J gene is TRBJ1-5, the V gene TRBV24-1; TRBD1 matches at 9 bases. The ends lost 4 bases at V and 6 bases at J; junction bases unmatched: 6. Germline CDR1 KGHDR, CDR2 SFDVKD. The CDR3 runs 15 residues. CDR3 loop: CATSESGQGIQPQHF. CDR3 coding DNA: TGTGCCACCAGTGAATCGGGACAGGGAATTCAGCCCCAGCATTTT.

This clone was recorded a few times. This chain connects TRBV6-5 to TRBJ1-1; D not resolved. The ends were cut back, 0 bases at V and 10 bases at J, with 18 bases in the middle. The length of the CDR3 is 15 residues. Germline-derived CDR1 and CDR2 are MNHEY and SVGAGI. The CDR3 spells CASSYSFSSGEGAFF. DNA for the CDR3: TGTGCCAGCAGTTACTCGTTCAGTTCAGGAGAGGGAGCTTTCTTT.

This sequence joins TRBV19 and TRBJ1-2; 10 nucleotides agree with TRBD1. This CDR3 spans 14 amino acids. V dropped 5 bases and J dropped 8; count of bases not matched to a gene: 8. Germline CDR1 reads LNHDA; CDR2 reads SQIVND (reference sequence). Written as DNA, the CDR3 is TGTGCCAGTAGTCTTGGGACAGGGGCTGAAGGCTACACCTTC. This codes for CASSLGTGAEGYTF.